This T cell receptor (beta chain) was observed in a study of identical twins. TCRdb recomputed calls from the 5' RACE reads with MiXCR, one row per CDR3 protein. Of a few hundred thousand distinct CDR3 sequences listed, more than 9% are singletons. In the case of this clonotype: Its antigen is currently unknown.

Notes on the study in general: Less excess twin sharing appeared in beta out-of-frame sequences. A partial confounding effect on zero-insertion analyses could come from invariant MAIT and iNKT cells. Out-of-frame alpha sequences shared by twins showed excess low generation probability.

The V gene's germline CDR1 is SGHTA and CDR2 FQGNSA. The germline V and J ends were trimmed by 5 bases and 2 bases, with 10 bases remaining between them. CDR3 length: 13 amino acids. These same data were also listed under a study on yellow fever vaccine responses in identical twins.

This clonotype was obtained from a woman younger than 35 in good health. The source material was PBMCs. The V call is TRBV7-2, the J call TRBJ2-7; D remains ambiguous. In DNA form, the CDR3 reads TGTGCCAGCAGCATTAGCCCCACCTACGAGCAGTACTTC. Its protein product is CASSISPTYEQYF.